The 14 T cell receptor beta chains in this list originate from one sample, sequenced in a study of CD8+ T cells in alopecia areata. Once RNA had been extracted, it was reverse transcribed into cDNA to act as the sequencing template. Measured with immunoSEQ multiplex PCR; TCRdb has only the in-frame clones, and not every one. Here the sample spans approximately 200,000 clones, approximately 56% being singletons. The treatment is: oral pan-JAK inhibitor, 5-10 mg twice daily. This specimen consisted of CD4+ T cells sorted from blood, obtained at week 4, from a patient treated with tofacitinib. Source of these receptors: a human donor with alopecia areata.

CDR3 region: CAWSVTGFYGYTF. The CDR3 DNA follows: TGTGCCTGGAGTGTAACAGGGTTCTATGGCTACACCTTC. The chain couples TRBV30 to TRBJ1-2, with D possibly matching TRBD1 (6 bases). Germline V gives CDR1 GTSNPN, CDR2 SVGIG (reference sequence). The CDR3 consists of 13 residues. Deletions cut 0 bases from V and 4 bases from J, with 9 bases between. The complete variable domain, with remaining parts taken from reference TRBV30 and TRBJ1-2, reads SQTIHQWPATLVQPVGSPLSLECTVEGTSNPNLYWYRQAAGRGLQLLFYSVGIGQISSEVPQNLSASRPQDRQFILSSKKLLLSDSGFYLCAWSVTGFYGYTFGSGTRLTVV.

Of note for this clone: Other DNA sequences in the same sample also yield this CDR3. The chain is built from TRBV20-1 and TRBJ2-7; D call uncertain. V was pared by 3 bases and J by 2 bases, with 5 bases between. This CDR3 has 11 residues. From germline, CDR1 is DFQATT and CDR2 SNEGSKA (reference sequence). The CDR3 loop is CSARATYEQYF. The CDR3 DNA sequence: TGCAGTGCTAGGGCCACCTACGAGCAGTACTTC.

The chain links TRBV4-1 to TRBJ1-2; D is unresolved. The CDR3 covers 15 residues. Per the germline V gene, CDR1 is MGHRA and CDR2 is YSYEKL. V was clipped by 0 bases and J by 3 bases, with 11 bases between them. The chain's CDR3 is CASSQDNSGYYGYTF. CDR3 in DNA: TGCGCCAGCAGCCAAGATAATTCTGGGTACTATGGCTACACCTTC.

This clone was detected a few times. The rearrangement uses TRBV7-3 and TRBJ1-1; D unresolved. The CDR3 loop spans 15 amino acids. V was shortened by 5 bases and J by 2 bases, with 15 bases between the two germline ends. Germline CDR1 reads SGHTA; CDR2 reads FQGTGA. CDR3 bases: TGTGCCAGCAGCCTCACGGGATTTGGAAACACTGAAGCTTTCTTT. It translates to CASSLTGFGNTEAFF.

In its sample, this clone was seen a few times. The chain carries TRBV29-1 and TRBJ2-3, with 10 bases that match TRBD2. CDR1 SQVTM and CDR2 ANQGSEA come from the germline V gene. The CDR3 is 14 amino acids. With 6 bases clipped from V and 1 base from J, the junction kept 4 bases outside the gene matches. This CDR3 is CSVDGLAGTDTQYF. For the CDR3, the DNA is TGCAGCGTAGACGGACTAGCGGGCACAGATACGCAGTATTTT.

V and J are TRBV30 and TRBJ1-1; possibly TRBD1 for D (6 bases). Deletions cut 1 base from V and 5 bases from J, with 14 bases between. CDR1 and CDR2 from the germline V gene are GTSNPN and SVGIG (reference sequence). The CDR3 length is 14 residues. CDR3 region: CAWSEQGGGTEAFF. CDR3 in DNA: TGTGCCTGGAGTGAACAGGGTGGGGGTACTGAAGCTTTCTTT.

The J gene is TRBJ1-6, the V gene TRBV30; no clear D. Trimming stripped 5 bases from V and 7 bases from J, with 15 bases between. The germline V gene has CDR1 GTSNPN and CDR2 SVGIG (reference sequence). This CDR3 has 14 amino acids. The CDR3 region has the DNA TGTGCCTGGGCAGGACGACGGCAGAATTCACCCCTCCACTTT. Translation: CAWAGRRQNSPLHF.

V gene TRBV28 combines with J gene TRBJ2-5; 8 bases are shared with TRBD2. This CDR3 is built from 15 residues. V lost 3 bases to trimming and J lost 2 bases; unmatched junction nucleotides: 5. CDR1 MDHEN and CDR2 SYDVKM come from the germline V gene. DNA of the CDR3: TGTGCCAGCAGTTTGGCAAGCGGGGGACAAGAGACCCAGTACTTC. Its translation is CASSLASGGQETQYF.

This chain uses TRBV6-1 with TRBJ1-1; D not resolved. The CDR3 is made up of 13 amino acids. The V gene's germline CDR1 is MNHNS and CDR2 SASEGT. Trimming cost V 3 bases and J 1 base, with 6 bases left between them. The CDR3 loop reads CASSDTANTEAFF. The CDR3 region has the DNA TGTGCCAGCAGTGACACGGCGAACACTGAAGCTTTCTTT.

Worth noting for this clone: Sequence at one end of the junction differs from germline and may be a read error. The V call is TRBV11-2, the J call TRBJ2-5; TRBD1 aligns across 10 bases. The CDR3 is 14 residues long. Germline V lookup: CDR1 SGHAT, CDR2 FQNNGV. CDR3 region: CASSPERLPGQGHF. The CDR3 nucleotides are TGTGCCAGCAGCCCCGAGCGCCTTCCGGGACAGGGGCACTTC.

The chain uses TRBV6-6 and TRBJ1-5, with unresolved D. The V gene lost 4 bases and the J gene lost 4 bases, with 8 bases spanning the gap. Looked up from germline, CDR1 is MNHNY and CDR2 is SVGAGI (reference sequence). The CDR3 has 13 amino acids. CDR3 amino acids: CASSWTGNQPQHF. The CDR3 nucleotides read TGTGCCAGCAGTTGGACGGGAAATCAGCCCCAGCATTTT.

Here the CDR3 reads CSVEGQYVNYGYTF. The CDR3 DNA is TGCAGCGTTGAAGGACAGTACGTTAACTATGGCTACACCTTC. This chain links TRBV29-1 with TRBJ1-2; TRBD1 might be the D (5 bases). Germline CDR1 SQVTM, CDR2 ANQGSEA. The V end lost 1 base, the J end lost 1 base, and 10 bases lay between the germline ends. The CDR3 covers 14 residues.

This clone was picked up a small number of times. V gene TRBV5-6 combines with J gene TRBJ2-5, with a tentative D call TRBD2 (6 bases). The CDR3 loop spans 14 amino acids. From germline, CDR1 is SGHDT and CDR2 YYEEEE. Trimming pared 4 bases from V and 7 bases from J, leaving 17 bases between. The CDR3 nucleotides read TGTGCCAGCAGCAAACCCGGGCGGGAAGGGACCCAGTACTTC. Protein: CASSKPGREGTQYF.

This sequence joins TRBV20-1 and TRBJ1-2, with D unresolved. Germline lookup yields CDR1 DFQATT and CDR2 SNEGSKA (reference sequence). The V gene lost 5 bases and the J gene lost 5 bases, with 9 bases spanning the gap. This CDR3 has 11 residues. CDR3 bases: TGCAGTGCTCACCGAGGATATGGCTACACCTTC. Amino acid sequence: CSAHRGYGYTF.